The source of this T cell receptor beta chain is a study of human T cells and chemical hapten exposure. Study conclusions and caveats: Versus controls, significantly more large CDR3 similarity clusters arose from expanded TCRs.

Germline lookup yields CDR1 SGHRS and CDR2 YFSETQ. The J segment lost 0 bases and the V segment lost 2 bases, leaving 5 bases of the junction unmatched. This CDR3 has 17 amino acids. Documented time point: pre-sensitization, week 0. Treatment: therapeutic diphenylcyclopropenone sensitization with weekly scalp DPC. It was unfractionated whole blood from which total RNA was extracted. Authors' methods: Sequenced samples showed a median of approximately 96,000 TCRs each, with counts running from approximately 21,000 to 630,000. TCRdb itself ran the RACE reads through MiXCR, one entry per CDR3 protein. These V and J calls are TCRdb output, not the study's own analysis. The sample contains 33,000 or so distinct CDR3 sequences, 9% to 15% of which appear only once. A remark on this clonotype: Its cognate antigen is unknown. A much larger clone lies a single base off, so this may be a read error.

This TCR came from a woman aged 40-49 years with alopecia areata. Some clones in this sample may be carry-over from other donors' samples. The starting material was whole blood, obtained in connection with sensitization to the hapten diphenylcyclopropenone (DPC). The V and J genes are TRBV5-1 and TRBJ2-1; 10 positions agree with TRBD2. The DNA of the CDR3 is TGCGCCAGCAGCTTCGCCGCTAGCGGGAGCTCCTACAATGAGCAGTTCTTC. Protein: CASSFAASGSSYNEQFF.